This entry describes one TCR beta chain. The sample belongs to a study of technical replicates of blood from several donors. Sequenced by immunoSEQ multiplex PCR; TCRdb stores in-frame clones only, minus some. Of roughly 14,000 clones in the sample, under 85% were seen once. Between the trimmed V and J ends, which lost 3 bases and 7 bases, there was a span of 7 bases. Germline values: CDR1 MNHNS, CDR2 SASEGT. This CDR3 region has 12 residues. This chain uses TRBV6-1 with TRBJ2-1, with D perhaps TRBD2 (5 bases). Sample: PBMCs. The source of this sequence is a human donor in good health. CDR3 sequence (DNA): TGTGCCAGCAGTGAGACTACGAATGAGCAGTTCTTC. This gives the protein CASSETTNEQFF.